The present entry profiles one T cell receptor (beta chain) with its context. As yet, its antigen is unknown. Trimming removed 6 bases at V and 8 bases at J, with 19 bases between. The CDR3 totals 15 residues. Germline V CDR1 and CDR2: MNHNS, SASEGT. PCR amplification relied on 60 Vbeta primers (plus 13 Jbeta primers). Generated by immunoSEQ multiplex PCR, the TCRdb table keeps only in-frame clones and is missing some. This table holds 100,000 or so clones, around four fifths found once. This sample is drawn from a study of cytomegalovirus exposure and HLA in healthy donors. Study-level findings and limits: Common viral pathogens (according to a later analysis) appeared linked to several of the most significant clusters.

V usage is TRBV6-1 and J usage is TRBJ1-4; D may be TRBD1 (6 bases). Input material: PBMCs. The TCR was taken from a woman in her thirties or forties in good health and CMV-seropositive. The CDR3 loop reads CASRHRVLLVEKLFF. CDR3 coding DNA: TGTGCCAGCAGACACAGGGTTCTTCTCGTCGAAAAACTGTTTTTT.